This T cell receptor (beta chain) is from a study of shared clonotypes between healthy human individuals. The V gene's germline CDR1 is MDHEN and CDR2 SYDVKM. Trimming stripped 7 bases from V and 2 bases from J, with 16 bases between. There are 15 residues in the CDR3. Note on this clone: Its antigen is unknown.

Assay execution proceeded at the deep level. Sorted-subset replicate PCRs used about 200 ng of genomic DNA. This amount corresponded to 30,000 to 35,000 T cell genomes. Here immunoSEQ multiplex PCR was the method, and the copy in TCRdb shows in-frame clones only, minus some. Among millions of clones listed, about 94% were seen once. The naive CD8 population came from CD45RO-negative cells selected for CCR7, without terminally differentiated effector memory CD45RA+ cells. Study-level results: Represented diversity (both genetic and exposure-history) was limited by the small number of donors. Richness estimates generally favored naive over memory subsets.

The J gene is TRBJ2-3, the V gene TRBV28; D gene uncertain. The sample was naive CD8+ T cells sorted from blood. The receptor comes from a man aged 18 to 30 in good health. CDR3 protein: CASTSGLTNTDTQYF. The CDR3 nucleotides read TGTGCCAGCACCTCTGGCCTCACGAACACAGATACGCAGTATTTT.